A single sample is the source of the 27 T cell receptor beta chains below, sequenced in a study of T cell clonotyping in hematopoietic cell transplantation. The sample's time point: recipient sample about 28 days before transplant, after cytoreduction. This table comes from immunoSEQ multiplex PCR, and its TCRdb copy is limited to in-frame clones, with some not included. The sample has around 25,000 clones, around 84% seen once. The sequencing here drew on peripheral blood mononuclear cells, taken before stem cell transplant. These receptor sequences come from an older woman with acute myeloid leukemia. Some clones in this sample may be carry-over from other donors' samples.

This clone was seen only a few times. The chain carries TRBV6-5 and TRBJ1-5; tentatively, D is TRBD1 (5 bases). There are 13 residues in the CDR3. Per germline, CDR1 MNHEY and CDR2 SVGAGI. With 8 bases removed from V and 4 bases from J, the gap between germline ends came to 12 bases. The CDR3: CASGMTENQPQHF. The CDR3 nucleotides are TGTGCCAGCGGAATGACAGAGAATCAGCCCCAGCATTTT.

The CDR3 DNA sequence: TGTGCCAGCAGCTTCGTGCAGCAGGGCACAGATACGCAGTATTTT. Its translation: CASSFVQQGTDTQYF. The chain links TRBV11-2 to TRBJ2-3; unclear D gene. Germline V gene sequence: CDR1 SGHAT, CDR2 FQNNGV. V gave up 3 bases and J gave up 1 base, with 11 bases separating them. The CDR3 spans 15 residues.

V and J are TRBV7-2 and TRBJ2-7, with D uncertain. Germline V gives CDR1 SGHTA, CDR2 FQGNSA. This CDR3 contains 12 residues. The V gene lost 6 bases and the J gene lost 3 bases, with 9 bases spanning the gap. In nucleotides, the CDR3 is TGTGCCAGCAGTCTAGTTTTCTACGAGCAGTACTTC. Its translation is CASSLVFYEQYF.

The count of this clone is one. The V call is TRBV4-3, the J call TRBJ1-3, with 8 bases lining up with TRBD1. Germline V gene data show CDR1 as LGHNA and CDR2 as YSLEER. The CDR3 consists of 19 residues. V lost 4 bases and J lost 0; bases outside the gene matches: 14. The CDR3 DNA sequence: TGCGCCAGCAGCCGGTCATCCGTGGGAACAGGGGGCTCTGGAAACACCATATATTTT. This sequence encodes CASSRSSVGTGGSGNTIYF.

CDR3 bases: TGTGCCAGCAGTACGGGAGGGGGGGGGCAGTTCTTC. Translating it yields CASSTGGGGQFF. V is TRBV6-5 and J is TRBJ2-1, with 8 bases matching TRBD2. V was clipped by 5 bases and J by 12 bases; unmatched bases: 6. Looked up from germline, CDR1 is MNHEY and CDR2 is SVGAGI. The CDR3 runs to 12 residues.

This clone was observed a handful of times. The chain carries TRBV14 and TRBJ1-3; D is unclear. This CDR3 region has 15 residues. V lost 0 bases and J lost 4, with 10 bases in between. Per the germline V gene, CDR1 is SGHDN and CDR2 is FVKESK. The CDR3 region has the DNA TGTGCCAGCAGCCAAGAAAGAGGGAGGGGAAACACCATATATTTT. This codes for CASSQERGRGNTIYF. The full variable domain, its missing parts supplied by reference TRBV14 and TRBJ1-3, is EAGVTQFPSHSVIEKGQTVTLRCDPISGHDNLYWYRRVMGKEIKFLLHFVKESKQDESGMPNNRFLAERTGGTYSTLKVQPAELEDSGVYFCASSQERGRGNTIYFGEGSWLTVV.

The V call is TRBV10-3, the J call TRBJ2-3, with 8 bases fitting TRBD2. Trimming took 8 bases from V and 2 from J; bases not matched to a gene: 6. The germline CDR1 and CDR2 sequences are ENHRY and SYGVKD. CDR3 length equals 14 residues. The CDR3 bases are TGTGCCATCCGCGGGGGGAGGGACACAGATACGCAGTATTTT. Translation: CAIRGGRDTDTQYF.

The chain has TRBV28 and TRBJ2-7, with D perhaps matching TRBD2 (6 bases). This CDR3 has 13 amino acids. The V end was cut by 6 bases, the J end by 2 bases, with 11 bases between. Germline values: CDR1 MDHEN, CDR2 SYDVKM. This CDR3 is CASREGSPYEQYF. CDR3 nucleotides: TGTGCCAGCAGGGAGGGCAGTCCCTACGAGCAGTACTTC.

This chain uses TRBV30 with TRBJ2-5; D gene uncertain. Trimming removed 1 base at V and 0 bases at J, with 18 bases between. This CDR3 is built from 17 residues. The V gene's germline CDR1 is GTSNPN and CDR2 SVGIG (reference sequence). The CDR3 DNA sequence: TGTGCCTGGAGTGGAGGTTGGGAATGGGGATACCAAGAGACCCAGTACTTC. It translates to CAWSGGWEWGYQETQYF.

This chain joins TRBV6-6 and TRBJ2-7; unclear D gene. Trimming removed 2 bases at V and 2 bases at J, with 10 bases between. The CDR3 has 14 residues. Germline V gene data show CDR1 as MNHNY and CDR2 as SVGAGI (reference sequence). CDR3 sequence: CASSYGQSAYEQYF. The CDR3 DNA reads TGTGCCAGCAGTTACGGGCAGAGCGCCTACGAGCAGTACTTC.

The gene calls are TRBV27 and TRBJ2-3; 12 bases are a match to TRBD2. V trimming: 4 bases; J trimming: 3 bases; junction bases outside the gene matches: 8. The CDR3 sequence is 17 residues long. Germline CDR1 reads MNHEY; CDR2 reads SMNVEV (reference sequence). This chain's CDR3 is CASSSLAGGSQTDTQYF. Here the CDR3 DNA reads TGTGCCAGCAGTTCGCTAGCGGGAGGGAGCCAAACAGATACGCAGTATTTT.

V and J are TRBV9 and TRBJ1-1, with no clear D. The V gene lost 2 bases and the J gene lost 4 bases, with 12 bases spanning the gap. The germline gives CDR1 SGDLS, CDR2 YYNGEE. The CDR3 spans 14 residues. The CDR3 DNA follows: TGTGCCAGCAGCGTCCTTGGGGATAGCACTGAAGCTTTCTTT. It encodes CASSVLGDSTEAFF.

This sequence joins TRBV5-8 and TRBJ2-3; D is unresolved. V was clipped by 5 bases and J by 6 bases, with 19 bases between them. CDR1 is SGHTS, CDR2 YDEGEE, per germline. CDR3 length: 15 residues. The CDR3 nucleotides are TGTGCCAGCAGGGCCTTGGCGGCATCGATCGATACGCAGTATTTT. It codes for CASRALAASIDTQYF.

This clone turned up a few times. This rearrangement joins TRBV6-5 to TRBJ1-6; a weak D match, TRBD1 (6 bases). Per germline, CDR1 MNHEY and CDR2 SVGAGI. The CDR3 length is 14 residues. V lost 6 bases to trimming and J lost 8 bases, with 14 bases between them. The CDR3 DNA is TGTGCCAGCAGCTCCACAGGGAAGGATTCACCCCTCCACTTT. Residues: CASSSTGKDSPLHF.

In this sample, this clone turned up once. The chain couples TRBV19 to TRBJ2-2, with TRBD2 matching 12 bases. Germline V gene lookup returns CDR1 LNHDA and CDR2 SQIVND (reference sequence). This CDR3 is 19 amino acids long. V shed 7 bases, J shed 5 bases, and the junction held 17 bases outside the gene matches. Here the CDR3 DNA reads TGTGCCAGTACCAGAATCGGACTAGCGGGATGGAGGGAAACCGGGGAGCTGTTTTTT. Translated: CASTRIGLAGWRETGELFF.

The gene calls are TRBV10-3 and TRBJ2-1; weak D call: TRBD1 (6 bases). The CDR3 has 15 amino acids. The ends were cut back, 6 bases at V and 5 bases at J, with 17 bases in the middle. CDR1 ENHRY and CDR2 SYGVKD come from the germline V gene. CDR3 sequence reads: CAIRKAGVKDNEQFF. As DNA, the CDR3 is TGTGCCATCAGGAAAGCAGGGGTGAAGGACAATGAGCAGTTCTTC.

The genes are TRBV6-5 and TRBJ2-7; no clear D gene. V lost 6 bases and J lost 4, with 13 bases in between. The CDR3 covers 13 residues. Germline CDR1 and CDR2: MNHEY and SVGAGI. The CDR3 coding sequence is TGTGCCAGCAGCAGCACCGGGCGGTACGAGCAGTACTTC. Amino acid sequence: CASSSTGRYEQYF.

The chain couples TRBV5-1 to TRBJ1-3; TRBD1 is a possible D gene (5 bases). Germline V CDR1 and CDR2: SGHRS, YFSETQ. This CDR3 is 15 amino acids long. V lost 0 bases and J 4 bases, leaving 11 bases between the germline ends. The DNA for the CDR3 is TGCGCCAGCAGCTTGGAGCCGGGGACGGGAAACACCATATATTTT. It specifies CASSLEPGTGNTIYF.

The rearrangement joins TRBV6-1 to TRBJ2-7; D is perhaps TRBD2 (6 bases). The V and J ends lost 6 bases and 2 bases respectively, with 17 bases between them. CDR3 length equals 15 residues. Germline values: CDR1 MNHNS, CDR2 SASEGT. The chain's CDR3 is CASRTSGTGAYEQYF. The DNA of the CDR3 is TGTGCCAGCAGGACGTCGGGGACTGGGGCCTACGAGCAGTACTTC.

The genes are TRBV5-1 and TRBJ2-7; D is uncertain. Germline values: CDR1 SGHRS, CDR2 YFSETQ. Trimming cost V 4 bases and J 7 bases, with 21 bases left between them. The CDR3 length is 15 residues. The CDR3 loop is CASSPIVGGTAEQYF. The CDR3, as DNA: TGCGCCAGCAGCCCGATCGTGGGTGGCACGGCTGAGCAGTACTTC.

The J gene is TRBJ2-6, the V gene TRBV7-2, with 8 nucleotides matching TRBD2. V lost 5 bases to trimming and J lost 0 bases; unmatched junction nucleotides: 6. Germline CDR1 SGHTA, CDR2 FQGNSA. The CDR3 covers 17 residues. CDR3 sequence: CASSLGGGLSGANVLTF. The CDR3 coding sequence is TGTGCCAGCAGCCTCGGGGGGGGACTCTCTGGGGCCAACGTCCTGACTTTC. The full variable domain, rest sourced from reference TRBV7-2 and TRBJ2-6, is GAGVSQSPSNKVTEKGKDVELRCDPISGHTALYWYRQSLGQGLEFLIYFQGNSAPDKSGLPSDRFSAERTGGSVSTLTIQRTQQEDSAVYLCASSLGGGLSGANVLTFGAGSRLTVL.

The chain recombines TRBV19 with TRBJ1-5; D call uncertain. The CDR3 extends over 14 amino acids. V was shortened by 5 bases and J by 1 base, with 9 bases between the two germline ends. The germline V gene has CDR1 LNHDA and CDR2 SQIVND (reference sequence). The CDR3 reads CASSPGLSNQPQHF. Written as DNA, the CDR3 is TGTGCCAGTAGTCCCGGACTGAGCAATCAGCCCCAGCATTTT.

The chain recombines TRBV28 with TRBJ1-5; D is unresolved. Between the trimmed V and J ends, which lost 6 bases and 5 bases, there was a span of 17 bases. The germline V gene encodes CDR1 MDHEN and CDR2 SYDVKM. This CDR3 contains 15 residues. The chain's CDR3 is CASSPLDGADQPQHF. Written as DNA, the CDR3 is TGTGCCAGCAGCCCCCTGGACGGCGCCGATCAGCCCCAGCATTTT. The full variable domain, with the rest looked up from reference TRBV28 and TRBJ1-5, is DVKVTQSSRYLVKRTGEKVFLECVQDMDHENMFWYRQDPGLGLRLIYFSYDVKMKEKGDIPEGYSVSREKKERFSLILESASTNQTSMYLCASSPLDGADQPQHFGDGTRLSIL.

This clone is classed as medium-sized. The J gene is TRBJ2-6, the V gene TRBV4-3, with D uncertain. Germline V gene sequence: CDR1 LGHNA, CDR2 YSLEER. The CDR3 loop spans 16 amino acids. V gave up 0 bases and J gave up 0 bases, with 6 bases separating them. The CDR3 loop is CASSQDSSSGANVLTF. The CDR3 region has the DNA TGCGCCAGCAGCCAAGATTCGAGCTCTGGGGCCAACGTCCTGACTTTC.

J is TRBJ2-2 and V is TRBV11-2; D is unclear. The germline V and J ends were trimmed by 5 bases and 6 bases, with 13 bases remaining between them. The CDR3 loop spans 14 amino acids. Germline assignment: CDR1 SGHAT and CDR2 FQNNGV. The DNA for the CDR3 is TGTGCCAGCAGCCCCCTTTGGCGTGCCGGGGAGCTGTTTTTT. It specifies CASSPLWRAGELFF. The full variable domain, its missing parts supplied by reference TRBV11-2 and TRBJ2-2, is EAGVAQSPRYKIIEKRQSVAFWCNPISGHATLYWYQQILGQGPKLLIQFQNNGVVDDSQLPKDRFSAERLKGVDSTLKIQPAKLEDSAVYLCASSPLWRAGELFFGEGSRLTVL.

CDR3 DNA sequence: TGTGCCAGTAGTATTCGGGGGTTCGGAAACACCATATATTTT. Protein sequence: CASSIRGFGNTIYF. The rearrangement joins TRBV19 to TRBJ1-3, with a possible D match to TRBD1 (5 bases). The CDR3 covers 14 residues. V lost 3 bases, J lost 4 bases, and 10 bases lay in between. Germline lookup yields CDR1 LNHDA and CDR2 SQIVND (reference sequence).

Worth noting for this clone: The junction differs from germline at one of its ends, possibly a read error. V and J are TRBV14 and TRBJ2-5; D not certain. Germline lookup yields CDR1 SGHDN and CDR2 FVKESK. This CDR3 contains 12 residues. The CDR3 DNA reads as TGTGCCAGCAGCCAAGAGAGGAGTACCAAGCACTTC. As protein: CASSQERSTKHF.